The sequence of this T cell receptor (beta chain) was determined in a study of cytomegalovirus exposure and HLA in healthy donors. The CDR3 is 17 residues long. Germline CDR1 and CDR2: SGDLS and YYNGEE. Turning to this clone: Its antigen is as yet unknown. The germline gene is not matched at one end of the junction; a read error may be the cause.

Study conclusions and caveats: Indistinguishable V segments, including TRBV6-2 and TRBV6-3, were excluded. Among donors in an Asian-associated ancestry cluster, a later analysis reportedly found fewer N-insertions than the roughly 700-donor mean.

The PCR used 60 Vbeta and 13 Jbeta primers. The protocol was immunoSEQ multiplex PCR, while the TCRdb copy is restricted to in-frame clones and leaves out a portion. The profile shows 90,000 to 110,000 clones, more than 65% of them singletons. The V gene is TRBV9, the J gene TRBJ2-6; 7 bases are shared with TRBD1. This TCR derives from a man aged 35-49 years in good health and CMV-seropositive. The source material was PBMCs. CDR3 DNA sequence: TGTGCCAGCAGCGAGGGACAGCGCCCCTCTGGGGCCAACGGCCTGACTTTC. Protein: CASSEGQRPSGANGLTF.